These T cell receptor beta chains were read from a single sample in a study of beta chain features in type 1 diabetes. Sequencing used immunoSEQ multiplex PCR; TCRdb keeps in-frame clones, though not all of them. The sample has hundreds of thousands of clones, about a sixth seen once. The sequenced material came from naive CD4+ T cells from blood. Every receptor here comes from a woman in her late teens or twenties in good health. Each CDR3 is given with its conserved first and last residue. The D gene is left open where the match is weak. Clone size is stated in some rows and not others, as once, few, many or a class when expanded.

j_call clone_size d_call v_call cdr3_aa cdr3_nt
TRBJ2-7 . . TRBV7-2 CASSLEGPNFSYEQYF TGTGCCAGCAGCTTAGAGGGACCAAATTTCTCCTACGAGCAGTACTTC
TRBJ2-7 few TRBD2 TRBV7-2 CASSPREDYEQYF TGTGCCAGCAGCCCGCGGGAGGACTACGAGCAGTACTTC
TRBJ2-3 few . TRBV6-5 CASSYRDLDGTDTQYF TGTGCCAGCAGTTACCGTGACCTGGACGGGACAGATACGCAGTATTTT
TRBJ2-1 . . TRBV5-6 CASSLVGSWDEQFF TGTGCCAGCAGCTTGGTCGGGAGTTGGGATGAGCAGTTCTTC
TRBJ2-7 . . TRBV5-5 CASSLDPTRQGGTYEQYF TGTGCCAGCAGCTTGGACCCGACTCGACAAGGCGGCACCTACGAGCAGTACTTC
TRBJ1-2 . . TRBV7-9 CASSLGTEKGYTF TGTGCCAGCAGCTTAGGTACAGAAAAAGGCTACACCTTC
TRBJ2-6 few . TRBV10-3 CAIRDPGANVLTF TGTGCCATCAGGGACCCCGGGGCCAACGTCCTGACTTTC
TRBJ1-5 few . TRBV6-6 CASTYRAIQPQHF TGTGCCAGCACCTACCGGGCGATTCAGCCCCAGCATTTT
TRBJ1-2 . . TRBV14 CASSQDTSTAYGYTF TGTGCCAGCAGCCAAGATACCTCGACGGCCTATGGCTACACCTTC
TRBJ2-5 . . TRBV5-6 CASSASGQETQYF TGTGCCAGCAGCGCGAGCGGCCAAGAGACCCAGTACTTC
TRBJ1-3 few . TRBV7-6 CASSVSGGNTIYF TGTGCCAGCAGCGTCTCTGGTGGAAACACCATATATTTT
TRBJ2-1 . TRBD1 TRBV5-1 CASSLVLGQSYNEQFF TGCGCCAGCAGCTTGGTTCTGGGACAGAGCTACAATGAGCAGTTCTTC
TRBJ2-2 . . TRBV27 CARYTGELFF TGTGCCAGGTACACCGGGGAGCTGTTTTTT
TRBJ1-3 few . TRBV7-2 CASSRTVGNTIYF TGTGCCAGCAGCCGGACAGTCGGAAACACCATATATTTT
TRBJ2-7 few TRBD1 TRBV28 CASSEDRVGYEQYF TGTGCCAGCAGTGAGGACAGGGTAGGCTACGAGCAGTACTTC
TRBJ1-5 . . TRBV6-5 CASGDQPQHF TGTGCCAGTGGGGACCAGCCCCAGCATTTT
TRBJ2-2 . TRBD2 TRBV7-2 CASSPPGLAGTGELFF TGTGCCAGCAGTCCCCCGGGGCTAGCGGGGACCGGGGAGCTGTTTTTT
TRBJ2-1 . . TRBV7-2 CASSVRLVVGYNEQFF TGTGCCAGCAGCGTACGACTAGTAGTGGGATACAATGAGCAGTTCTTC
TRBJ2-2 few . TRBV19 CASSIPGRNTGELFF TGTGCCAGTAGTATACCCGGCCGAAACACCGGGGAGCTGTTTTTT
TRBJ2-2 . TRBD1 TRBV9 CASSVRAGGANTGELFF TGTGCCAGCAGCGTAAGGGCAGGGGGCGCGAACACCGGGGAGCTGTTTTTT
TRBJ2-3 few . TRBV5-1 CASSLDTTGADTQYF TGCGCCAGCAGCTTGGATACCACGGGAGCAGATACGCAGTATTTT
TRBJ2-7 . TRBD2 TRBV18 CASSPGRLAGAYEQYF TGTGCCAGCTCACCCGGTCGACTAGCGGGAGCGTACGAGCAGTACTTC
TRBJ2-1 few TRBD2 TRBV5-1 CASQENSGTYNEQFF TGCGCCAGTCAGGAGAATAGCGGGACGTACAATGAGCAGTTCTTC
TRBJ1-2 few TRBD1 TRBV19 CASSILDRGGGYTF TGTGCCAGTAGTATCCTGGACAGGGGTGGTGGCTACACCTTC
TRBJ2-1 few . TRBV5-1 CASSSRQVSSYNEQFF TGCGCCAGCAGCTCCAGACAGGTCAGCTCCTACAATGAGCAGTTCTTC
TRBJ2-7 few . TRBV14 CASSSGYEQYF TGTGCCAGCAGCTCCGGCTACGAGCAGTACTTC
TRBJ2-5 few . TRBV6-6 CASSYWRQETQYF TGTGCCAGCAGTTACTGGCGCCAAGAGACCCAGTACTTC
TRBJ2-7 . . TRBV18 CASSPRQATYEQYF TGTGCCAGCTCACCACGGCAGGCCACCTACGAGCAGTACTTC
TRBJ2-5 few . TRBV6-5 CASSPTPQETQYF TGTGCCAGCTCGCCGACCCCCCAAGAGACCCAGTACTTC
TRBJ2-7 . . TRBV6-5 CASSYDRYHEQYF TGTGCCAGCAGTTACGACAGGTACCACGAGCAGTACTTC
TRBJ2-1 few . TRBV6-1 CASSELAIQLNEQFF TGTGCCAGCAGTGAACTAGCGATCCAACTCAATGAGCAGTTCTTC
TRBJ1-1 . TRBD1 TRBV7-9 CASSMDRGQGTEAFF TGTGCCAGCAGCATGGACAGGGGCCAAGGGACTGAAGCTTTCTTT
TRBJ2-7 few TRBD1 TRBV28 CASSLFGTGSYEQYF TGTGCCAGCAGTTTATTCGGGACAGGGTCCTACGAGCAGTACTTC
TRBJ2-1 few . TRBV2 CASSESEGVNEQFF TGTGCCAGCAGTGAGTCTGAGGGAGTAAATGAGCAGTTCTTC
TRBJ2-7 . TRBD2 TRBV5-4 CASSFGGSGTIYEQYF TGTGCCAGCAGCTTTGGTGGTAGCGGGACCATTTACGAGCAGTACTTC
TRBJ2-2 few TRBD1 TRBV27 CASSSPGQGTGELFF TGTGCCAGCAGTTCCCCGGGACAGGGAACCGGGGAGCTGTTTTTT
TRBJ2-4 few . TRBV28 CASSLGSLAKNIQYF TGTGCCAGCAGTTTGGGGAGTCTAGCCAAAAACATTCAGTACTTC
TRBJ2-3 . . TRBV12-5 CASGLDREGPDTQYF TGTGCTAGTGGTTTGGACAGGGAAGGTCCAGATACGCAGTATTTT
TRBJ2-5 . . TRBV28 CASSSLGGGPETQYF TGTGCCAGCAGTTCTTTAGGTGGGGGGCCAGAGACCCAGTACTTC
TRBJ2-5 . . TRBV5-1 CASRDSLARQETQYF TGCGCCAGCAGGGACAGTCTCGCACGGCAAGAGACCCAGTACTTC
TRBJ2-1 few . TRBV4-3 CASSLWRETYNEQFF TGCGCCAGCAGCCTCTGGAGGGAAACCTACAATGAGCAGTTCTTC
TRBJ2-2 . . TRBV4-3 CASSQDRGRPGELFF TGCGCCAGCAGCCAAGATCGAGGTCGTCCCGGGGAGCTGTTTTTT
TRBJ2-3 few . TRBV28 CASSPPGNTDTQYF TGTGCCAGCAGTCCCCCGGGGAACACAGATACGCAGTATTTT
TRBJ2-3 few TRBD2 TRBV7-2 CASSLGSTSGRTDTQYF TGTGCCAGCAGCTTAGGGTCCACCAGCGGGAGAACAGATACGCAGTATTTT
TRBJ2-3 . TRBD2 TRBV7-2 CASSQTTSGASTDTQYF TGTGCCAGCAGCCAAACGACTAGCGGGGCTAGCACAGATACGCAGTATTTT
TRBJ1-2 . . TRBV21-1 CASRGWGGYGYTF TGTGCCAGCAGGGGTTGGGGAGGCTATGGCTACACCTTC
TRBJ2-1 . . TRBV7-2 CASNQLAPRLDNEQFF TGTGCCAGCAACCAGCTGGCCCCGAGACTTGACAATGAGCAGTTCTTC
TRBJ1-2 many TRBD1 TRBV10-3 CAISQAGTGTTSGYTF TGTGCCATCAGTCAGGCCGGGACAGGGACTACCAGTGGCTACACCTTC
TRBJ2-3 few . TRBV7-2 CASSLATGLDTQYF TGTGCCAGCAGCTTAGCGACAGGCTTAGATACGCAGTATTTT
TRBJ2-3 . . TRBV6-5 CASKGSTGDTQYF TGTGCCAGCAAGGGGAGTACTGGGGATACGCAGTATTTT
TRBJ1-1 . TRBD1 TRBV28 CASSYDRAKAFF TGTGCCAGCAGTTACGACAGGGCAAAAGCTTTCTTT
TRBJ2-4 . TRBD1 TRBV19 CASSLTGQVKNIQYF TGTGCCAGTAGTTTGACGGGACAGGTAAAAAACATTCAGTACTTC
TRBJ2-7 few . TRBV7-9 CASSLGALTEQYF TGTGCCAGCAGCTTAGGAGCCCTTACCGAGCAGTACTTC
TRBJ2-2 . . TRBV4-2 CASSQEGQHTGELFF TGTGCCAGCAGCCAAGAGGGGCAGCACACCGGGGAGCTGTTTTTT